The 23 T cell receptor beta chains given below trace back to one sample, sequenced in a study of OX40 agonist ivuxolimab in advanced cancers. The library was generated by the immunoSEQ multiplex PCR assay. TCRdb carries this immuneACCESS record with in-frame sequences only. Its versions omit some clonotypes, under half of them owing to an unresolved V gene in the studies checked, with the rest unexplained. This sample is represented by about 38,000 clones; 82% of them were singletons. The ten largest clones capture roughly 8% of the sample. This material consisted of CD4+ or CD8+ T cells sorted from blood, taken in a trial of the OX40 agonist ivuxolimab. The receptors shown here come from an adult with an advanced solid tumor such as melanoma, head and neck, liver or kidney cancer.

This clone was found a few times. The chain carries TRBV9 and TRBJ2-7, with 7 bases fitting TRBD1. With V trimmed by 2 bases and J by 7 bases, 9 bases remained unmatched. The CDR3 is 14 residues long. Germline V gene data show CDR1 as SGDLS and CDR2 as YYNGEE. CDR3 in amino acids: CASSVGTDVLEQYF. DNA for the CDR3: TGTGCCAGCAGCGTTGGGACAGACGTTTTGGAGCAGTACTTC.

The J gene is TRBJ2-7, the V gene TRBV19; D uncertain. Trimming shortened V by 5 bases and J by 2 bases, and 10 bases separated the two germline ends. The CDR3 covers 13 residues. CDR1 and CDR2 from the germline V gene are LNHDA and SQIVND (reference sequence). CDR3 loop: CASSPTSAYEQYF. The CDR3 nucleotides are TGTGCCAGTAGTCCCACCAGCGCCTACGAGCAGTACTTC. The entire variable domain, with the rest obtained from reference TRBV19 and TRBJ2-7, is as follows: DGGITQSPKYLFRKEGQNVTLSCEQNLNHDAMYWYRQDPGQGLRLIYYSQIVNDFQKGDIAEGYSVSREKKESFPLTVTSAQKNPTAFYLCASSPTSAYEQYFGPGTRLTVT.

V usage is TRBV5-1 and J usage is TRBJ1-3; 9 bases are shared with TRBD1. Germline V gene lookup returns CDR1 SGHRS and CDR2 YFSETQ. The CDR3 extends over 19 amino acids. The V gene end was trimmed by 0 bases and the J gene end by 4 bases; junction bases not matched to a gene: 14. CDR3 sequence (DNA): TGCGCCAGCAGCTTGGACTTACAGGGGGCGCAAGGGTTCGGAAACACCATATATTTT. This sequence encodes CASSLDLQGAQGFGNTIYF.

The chain joins TRBV15 to TRBJ1-5, with D unresolved. The CDR3 sequence is 14 residues long. Per the germline V gene, CDR1 is LNHNV and CDR2 is YYDKDF (reference sequence). Trimming left V 0 bases short and J 5 bases short, with 8 bases between. The CDR3 loop reads CATSRDLYDQPQHF. CDR3 coding DNA: TGTGCCACCAGCAGAGATCTATACGATCAGCCCCAGCATTTT.

There are a few counts of this clone. DNA of the CDR3: TGTGCCAGCAGCTTAGTCTCGGGGGCGATTTCTGAAAAACTGTTTTTT. Its translation is CASSLVSGAISEKLFF. The chain combines TRBV7-2 with TRBJ1-4, with a tentative D call TRBD1 (6 bases). Trimming stripped 1 base from V and 7 bases from J, with 16 bases between. Per germline, CDR1 SGHTA and CDR2 FQGNSA. The CDR3 covers 16 residues.

The chain recombines TRBV29-1 with TRBJ2-5; 10 bases match TRBD1. Germline values: CDR1 SQVTM, CDR2 ANQGSEA. There are 14 residues in the CDR3. The ends lost 2 bases at V and 3 bases at J; junction bases unmatched: 3. CDR3 residues: CSVERTGGKETQYF. CDR3 coding DNA: TGCAGCGTTGAACGGACAGGGGGAAAAGAGACCCAGTACTTC.

The genes are TRBV19 and TRBJ2-3, with 9 bases aligning to TRBD1. The CDR3 is made up of 15 amino acids. Germline CDR1 LNHDA, CDR2 SQIVND (reference sequence). V was clipped by 1 base and J by 3 bases; unmatched bases: 2. The CDR3 sequence is CASSIAQGATDTQYF. The CDR3 DNA sequence: TGTGCCAGTAGTATAGCACAGGGGGCTACAGATACGCAGTATTTT. Complete variable domain (other parts from reference TRBV19 and TRBJ2-3): DGGITQSPKYLFRKEGQNVTLSCEQNLNHDAMYWYRQDPGQGLRLIYYSQIVNDFQKGDIAEGYSVSREKKESFPLTVTSAQKNPTAFYLCASSIAQGATDTQYFGPGTRLTVL.

The rearrangement uses TRBV4-3 and TRBJ1-1, with 8 bases fitting TRBD1. The CDR3 length is 15 residues. Germline V gene data show CDR1 as LGHNA and CDR2 as YSLEER. Losses at the gene ends were 0 bases for V and 7 bases for J; bases not matched to a gene: 7. In DNA, the CDR3 is TGCGCCAGCAGCCAAGATGTGGCAGGGGGCCTTGAAGCTTTCTTT. This encodes CASSQDVAGGLEAFF.

The genes are TRBV5-5 and TRBJ2-7; possibly TRBD1 or TRBD2 for D (5 bases each). V was shortened by 4 bases and J by 3 bases, with 17 bases between the two germline ends. Germline V gives CDR1 SGHKS, CDR2 YYEKEE (reference sequence). This CDR3 is 15 amino acids long. The CDR3 is CASSASRDPIYEQYF. In nucleotides, the CDR3 is TGTGCCAGCAGCGCCAGTAGGGACCCAATCTACGAGCAGTACTTC. The variable domain in full, with the rest retrieved from reference TRBV5-5 and TRBJ2-7, is DAGVTQSPTHLIKTRGQQVTLRCSPISGHKSVSWYQQVLGQGPQFIFQYYEKEERGRGNFPDRFSARQFPNYSSELNVNALLLGDSALYLCASSASRDPIYEQYFGPGTRLTVT.

The chain has TRBV19 and TRBJ1-1; tentative D call: TRBD1 (5 bases). Trimming removed 10 bases from V and 0 bases from J, with 12 bases in between. In germline, CDR1 is LNHDA, CDR2 SQIVND (reference sequence). There are 13 residues in the CDR3. The CDR3 DNA sequence: TGTGCCACCTCCAGGGTATTGAACACTGAAGCTTTCTTT. It translates to CATSRVLNTEAFF.

This chain uses TRBV2 with TRBJ2-3, with a weak D call TRBD1 (5 bases). Trimming took off 7 bases at V and 4 bases at J, with 24 bases between the two ends. The CDR3 covers 17 residues. Germline V gene data show CDR1 as SNHLY and CDR2 as FYNNEI. CDR3 sequence (DNA): TGTGCCAGCAATCCTATAGGGGCAGGGCGCTCTGCAGATACGCAGTATTTT. Translating it yields CASNPIGAGRSADTQYF. The whole variable domain, remainder taken from reference TRBV2 and TRBJ2-3, is EPEVTQTPSHQVTQMGQEVILRCVPISNHLYFYWYRQILGQKVEFLVSFYNNEISEKSEIFDDQFSVERPDGSNFTLKIRSTKLEDSAMYFCASNPIGAGRSADTQYFGPGTRLTVL.

V usage is TRBV6-6 and J usage is TRBJ1-2; 8 nucleotides align to TRBD1. Losses at the gene ends were 5 bases for V and 4 bases for J; bases not matched to a gene: 3. CDR3 length: 13 amino acids. In germline, CDR1 is MNHNY, CDR2 SVGAGI (reference sequence). CDR3 sequence (DNA): TGTGCCAGCAGTCCCACAGGGGGCTATGGCTACACCTTC. Encoded protein: CASSPTGGYGYTF.

The genes are TRBV7-8 and TRBJ2-7; 10 bases agree with TRBD2. The V segment lost 5 bases and the J segment 4 bases; nucleotides outside the gene matches: 11. CDR3 length: 16 residues. Per the germline V gene, CDR1 is SGHVS and CDR2 is FQNEAQ. The DNA of the CDR3 is TGTGCCAGCAGCCTGGGTCTAGCGGGAGTAATTTACGAGCAGTACTTC. It specifies CASSLGLAGVIYEQYF.

This clone was detected a few times. V usage is TRBV20-1 and J usage is TRBJ2-7; D ambiguous. Trimming stripped 3 bases from V and 3 bases from J, with 6 bases between. The V gene's germline CDR1 is DFQATT and CDR2 SNEGSKA (reference sequence). The CDR3 covers 11 residues. CDR3 amino acids: CSASGLYEQYF. The CDR3 DNA reads as TGCAGTGCTAGCGGGCTCTACGAGCAGTACTTC.

V gene TRBV11-2 combines with J gene TRBJ2-6; D perhaps matches TRBD1 (5 bases). V dropped 4 bases and J dropped 0 bases, with 7 bases sitting between them. The germline V gene has CDR1 SGHAT and CDR2 FQNNGV. The CDR3 spans 15 residues. The CDR3 region is CASSYQGSGANVLTF. CDR3 coding DNA: TGTGCCAGCAGCTACCAGGGCTCTGGGGCCAACGTCCTGACTTTC.

The chain carries TRBV4-1 and TRBJ2-5; D ambiguous. Judging by the DNA end, TRBJ2-7 fits better; the J call may be wrong. Germline CDR1 MGHRA, CDR2 YSYEKL. The CDR3 has 14 residues. The CDR3 protein is CASSPRPGVYEQYF. The CDR3 DNA follows: TGCGCCAGCAGCCCTCGGCCAGGAGTGTACGAGCAGTACTTC.

The V call is TRBV6-5, the J call TRBJ1-1; D gene uncertain. This CDR3 comprises 13 residues. Trimming left V 4 bases short and J 5 bases short, with 11 bases between. Germline values: CDR1 MNHEY, CDR2 SVGAGI. The CDR3 loop is CASSLAKMTEAFF. The CDR3 DNA is TGTGCCAGCAGTTTGGCCAAGATGACTGAAGCTTTCTTT.

This sequence joins TRBV9 and TRBJ1-3; possible D gene TRBD1, 5 bases. V gave up 3 bases and J gave up 2 bases, with 12 bases separating them. In germline, CDR1 is SGDLS, CDR2 YYNGEE. The CDR3 is 15 residues long. The CDR3 coding sequence is TGTGCCAGCAGCGACCCGGGGGAAGCTGGAAACACCATATATTTT. It is translated as CASSDPGEAGNTIYF.

This clone was counted between two and nine times. J is TRBJ1-1 and V is TRBV5-4, with D perhaps TRBD1 (6 bases). The V end lost 0 bases, the J end lost 0 bases, and 9 bases lay between the germline ends. This CDR3 spans 15 amino acids. Germline CDR1 SGHNT, CDR2 YYREEE (reference sequence). The CDR3 nucleotides read TGTGCCAGCAGCTTGGAACAGGGAATGAACACTGAAGCTTTCTTT. Translated: CASSLEQGMNTEAFF.

The rearrangement uses TRBV11-3 and TRBJ1-2; 7 bases fit TRBD1. The trim removed 4 bases at V and 5 bases at J, leaving 4 bases unmatched. CDR1 is SGHNT and CDR2 is YENEEA in the germline V gene. This CDR3 has 13 residues. The CDR3 DNA sequence: TGTGCCAGCAGCTCAACACAGGGGTATGGCTACACCTTC. Amino acid sequence: CASSSTQGYGYTF. The full variable domain, its missing parts supplied by reference TRBV11-3 and TRBJ1-2, is EAGVVQSPRYKIIEKKQPVAFWCNPISGHNTLYWYLQNLGQGPELLIRYENEEAVDDSQLPKDRFSAERLKGVDSTLKIQPAELGDSAVYLCASSSTQGYGYTFGSGTRLTVV.

The genes are TRBV30 and TRBJ2-6; D is possibly TRBD1 (6 bases). This CDR3 has 16 residues. Germline V gene data show CDR1 as GTSNPN and CDR2 as SVGIG (reference sequence). The germline V and J ends were trimmed by 4 bases and 4 bases, with 17 bases remaining between them. The CDR3 sequence: CAWKGDIWSGANVLTF. DNA for the CDR3: TGTGCCTGGAAGGGGGACATATGGAGCGGGGCCAACGTCCTGACTTTC.

This chain joins TRBV19 and TRBJ1-3; no reliable D call. The CDR3 is 11 residues long. Looked up from germline, CDR1 is LNHDA and CDR2 is SQIVND (reference sequence). Trimming cost V 3 bases and J 7 bases, with 4 bases left between them. DNA of the CDR3: TGTGCCAGTAGTATTGGGAACACCATATATTTT. As protein: CASSIGNTIYF.

V usage is TRBV19 and J usage is TRBJ1-1; TRBD1 agrees at 8 bases. Germline V CDR1 and CDR2: LNHDA, SQIVND (reference sequence). CDR3 length: 16 residues. V lost 4 bases to trimming and J lost 3 bases; unmatched junction nucleotides: 10. The CDR3 bases are TGTGCCAGTAGTACTTACTCCGGGACAGGAGACACTGAAGCTTTCTTT. It translates to CASSTYSGTGDTEAFF.